This T cell receptor (beta chain) was identified during a study of T cell responses to AZD1222 COVID-19 vaccine. Overall study results and limits: Only a handful of people who got AZD1222 tested seropositive at baseline. Females outnumbered males among donors, who were mostly white British; clonal diversity was possibly underestimated. Epitopes outside B.1.351 and B.1.1.7 mutated regions reportedly drew nearly half of spike TCRs. Spike-wide vaccine-associated CD4 TCRs dominated at 160-218 and 743-854.

Points on this clone: Antigen unknown.

TCRdb's copy holds only in-frame clones and misses some; the assay was immunoSEQ multiplex PCR. The table has some 140,000 clones, 86% seen once. Deletions cut 5 bases from V and 1 base from J, with 14 bases between. Per germline, CDR1 LNHDA and CDR2 SQIVND (reference sequence). This CDR3 region has 15 residues. This clonotype was sampled from an adult in good health. The rearrangement joins TRBV19 to TRBJ1-1; D is unclear. The material sequenced was peripheral blood, taken on day 0 of MenACWY control vaccination. The CDR3 here is CASSYRPAENTEAFF. The CDR3 region has the DNA TGTGCCAGTAGTTACAGACCGGCAGAGAACACTGAAGCTTTCTTT.